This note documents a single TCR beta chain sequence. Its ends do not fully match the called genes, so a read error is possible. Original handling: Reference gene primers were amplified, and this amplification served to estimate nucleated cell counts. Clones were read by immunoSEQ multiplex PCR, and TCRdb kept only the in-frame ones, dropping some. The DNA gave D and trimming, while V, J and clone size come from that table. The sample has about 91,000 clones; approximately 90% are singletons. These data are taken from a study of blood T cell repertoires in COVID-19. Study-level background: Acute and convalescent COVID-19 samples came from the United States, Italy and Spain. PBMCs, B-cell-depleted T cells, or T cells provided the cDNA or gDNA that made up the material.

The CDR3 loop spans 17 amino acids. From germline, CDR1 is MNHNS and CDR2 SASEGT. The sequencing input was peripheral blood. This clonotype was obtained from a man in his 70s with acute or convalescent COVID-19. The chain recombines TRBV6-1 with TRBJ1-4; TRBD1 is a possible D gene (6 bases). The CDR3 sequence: CASSALGRWSGQPPPHF. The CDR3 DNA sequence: TGTGCCAGCAGTGCACTGGGACGATGGAGCGGACAGCCTCCCCCTCATTTT.